The TCR beta chain described here comes from a study of T cell repertoires in cytomegalovirus infection. MiXCR was run by TCRdb on the reads, yielding one entry per CDR3 protein. The sample consists of 43,000 or so distinct CDR3 sequences, under 20% of them appearing once. The CDR3 length is 15 residues. V was pared by 10 bases and J by 7 bases, with 20 bases between. The V gene's germline CDR1 is MNHEY and CDR2 SMNVEV (reference sequence). A word on this clonotype: Its target is not known.

This chain uses TRBV27 with TRBJ1-6, with TRBD1 as a possible D gene (5 bases). The receptor comes from a human donor in good health (CMV status not recorded). Some clones in this sample may be carry-over from other donors' samples. The sequences come from CD8+ T cells from cultured PBMCs, collected from culture after CMV antigen stimulation. The CDR3 DNA is TGTGCCACAAAGGGCCGGACTCGGGACAATTCACCCCTCCACTTT. Its protein is CATKGRTRDNSPLHF.